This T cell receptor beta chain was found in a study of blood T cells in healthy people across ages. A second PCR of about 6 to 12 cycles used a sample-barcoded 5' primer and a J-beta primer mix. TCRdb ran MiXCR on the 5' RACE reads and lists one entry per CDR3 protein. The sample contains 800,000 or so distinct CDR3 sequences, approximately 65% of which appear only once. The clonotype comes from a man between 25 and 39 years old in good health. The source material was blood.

Here the CDR3 reads CASSFPGEGSYEQYF. Here the CDR3 DNA reads TGTGCCAGCAGTTTTCCAGGGGAGGGATCCTACGAGCAGTACTTC. The chain combines TRBV6-6 with TRBJ2-4, with D tentatively TRBD2 (7 bases). Judging by the DNA end, TRBJ2-7 fits better; the J call may be wrong. The germline V gene has CDR1 MNHNY and CDR2 SVGAGI (reference sequence). The CDR3 sequence is 15 residues long.